This T cell receptor beta chain stems from a study of blood T cell repertoires in COVID-19. This CDR3 spans 14 amino acids. Trimming took 4 bases from V and 2 from J, leaving 10 bases between them. The germline gives CDR1 SGHVS, CDR2 FNYEAQ. The assay was immunoSEQ multiplex PCR, and TCRdb's table has in-frame clones only and misses some. The repertoire holds under 35,000 clones, with 78% as singletons. This chain links TRBV7-6 with TRBJ2-3, with D perhaps TRBD2 (6 bases). This receptor was identified in an older man with acute or convalescent COVID-19. The sequenced sample consisted of peripheral blood. The CDR3 loop is CASSSRGYTDTQYF. Here the CDR3 DNA reads TGTGCCAGCAGCTCGCGGGGATACACAGATACGCAGTATTTT.